This TCR beta chain stems from a study of identical twins. Template switching added a universal primer binding site, and final cDNA carried unique molecular identifiers. TCRdb reprocessed the 5' RACE reads with MiXCR, giving one entry per CDR3 protein. The data hold approximately 700,000 distinct CDR3 sequences, with over 5% observed a single time. General study results and limits: A lower insertion count was a feature of abundant cord blood beta clonotypes, with no such feature in memory repertoires.

Trimming removed 5 bases from V and 6 bases from J, with 17 bases in between. CDR3 length equals 14 residues. This clonotype has just a few counts. Its antigen is unidentified. The source material was naive T cells sorted from blood. V usage is TRBV12-3 or TRBV12-4 and J usage is TRBJ2-7, with D possibly being TRBD2 (5 bases). The clonotype comes from a man between 18 and 29 years old in good health. In DNA form, the CDR3 reads TGTGCCAGCAGTGGAGGTCCCTCGTGGCGCGAGCAGTACTTC. It specifies CASSGGPSWREQYF.